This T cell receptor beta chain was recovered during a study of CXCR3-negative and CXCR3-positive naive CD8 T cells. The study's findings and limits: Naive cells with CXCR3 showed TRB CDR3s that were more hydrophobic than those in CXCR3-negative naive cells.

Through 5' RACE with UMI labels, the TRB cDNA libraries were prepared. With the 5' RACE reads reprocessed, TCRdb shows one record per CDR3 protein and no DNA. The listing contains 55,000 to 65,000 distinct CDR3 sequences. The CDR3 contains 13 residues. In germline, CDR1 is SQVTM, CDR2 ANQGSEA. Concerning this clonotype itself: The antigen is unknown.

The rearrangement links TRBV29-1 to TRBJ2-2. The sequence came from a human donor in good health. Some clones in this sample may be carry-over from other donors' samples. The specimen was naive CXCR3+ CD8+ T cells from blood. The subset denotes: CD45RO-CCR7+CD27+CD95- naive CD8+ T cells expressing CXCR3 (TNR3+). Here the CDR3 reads CSVVDPNTGELFF.